The rows below give T cell receptor beta chains drawn from one sample of a study of blood T cell repertoires in COVID-19. Assay: immunoSEQ multiplex PCR; the TCRdb copy retains only in-frame clones and omits some. This table holds over 200,000 clones, 84% found once. Source material: peripheral blood. Receptors were obtained from a man in his forties who had recovered from COVID-19. Both conserved end residues are part of each CDR3. The D gene is left open where the match is weak. Clone size is given for some rows only: seen once, a few or many times, or a class if the clone is expanded.

>TRBD1|TRBJ1-3|NA|TRBV19
TGTGCCAGTACTCGCCCAGGACAGGGGTATGGAAACACCATATATTTT
CASTRPGQGYGNTIYF
>TRBD1|TRBJ2-2|few|TRBV18
TGTGCCAGCTCACAGAGGACAGGGGGCGCGGACGGGGAGCTGTTTTTT
CASSQRTGGADGELFF
>NA|TRBJ1-1|NA|TRBV12-3/TRBV12-4
TGTGCCAGCAGTTTAACCAGGGACACTGAAGCTTTCTTT
CASSLTRDTEAFF
>TRBD1|TRBJ2-7|few|TRBV5-5
TGTGCCAGCACCCGAACCGGGACAGGGGGCTACGAGCAGTACTTC
CASTRTGTGGYEQYF
>TRBD1|TRBJ1-4|NA|TRBV6-5
TGTGCCAGCTTGGACAGGGAGGGTGAAAAACTGTTTTTT
CASLDREGEKLFF
>NA|TRBJ1-6|NA|TRBV3-1/TRBV3-2
TGTGCCAGCAGCTACCAGGTCCCGAGACAGAGTAATTCACCCCTCCACTTT
CASSYQVPRQSNSPLHF
>NA|TRBJ1-2|NA|TRBV3-1/TRBV3-2
TGTGCCAGCAGCACACGACAGACCTATGGCTACACCTTC
CASSTRQTYGYTF
>NA|TRBJ1-5|NA|TRBV7-9
TGTGCCAGCAGCGACGGACAGTTTTTCAATCAGCCCCAGCATTTT
CASSDGQFFNQPQHF
>NA|TRBJ1-3|NA|TRBV2
TGTGCCAGCAGTGAGCAGGGGTTAGCAAACACCATATATTTT
CASSEQGLANTIYF
>NA|TRBJ2-7|NA|TRBV7-2
TGTGCCAGCAGCGGCCCGGGCTACGAGCAGTACTTC
CASSGPGYEQYF
>NA|TRBJ1-1|NA|TRBV6-6
TGTGCCAGCCGTCAGGGGATAGGCACTGAAGCTTTCTTT
CASRQGIGTEAFF
>NA|TRBJ1-1|NA|TRBV18
TGTGCCAGCTCACGTGAAGGGGGAACGAACACTGAAGCTTTCTTT
CASSREGGTNTEAFF
>TRBD1|TRBJ1-2|NA|TRBV7-9
TGTGCCAGCAGCCCTCCGGACAGGGGGCGAGACTATGGCTACACCTTC
CASSPPDRGRDYGYTF
>TRBD1|TRBJ1-6|many|TRBV3-1/TRBV3-2
TGTGCCAGCAGCCACTCAGGGGGTAATTCACCCCTCCACTTT
CASSHSGGNSPLHF
>TRBD2|TRBJ2-3|NA|TRBV18
TGTGCCAGCTCACCACTAGCGGGGGGGCTCCGACATACGCAGTATTTT
CASSPLAGGLRHTQYF
>TRBD1|TRBJ2-5|NA|TRBV7-6
TGTGCCAGCAGCATGACCGGGACAGGGGGAGAGACCCAGTACTTC
CASSMTGTGGETQYF
>NA|TRBJ1-5|NA|TRBV2
TGTGCCAGCAGCTTTGAGGGAGTTCAGCCCCAGCATTTT
CASSFEGVQPQHF
>TRBD2|TRBJ2-3|NA|TRBV5-1
TGCGCCAGCAGCTTGGCTCCTAGCGGGAGAGGAAGCACAGATACGCAGTATTTT
CASSLAPSGRGSTDTQYF
>TRBD2|TRBJ2-7|NA|TRBV6-5
TGTGCCAGCAGTTACAGAGCGGGGGGGAGCTACGAGCAGTACTTC
CASSYRAGGSYEQYF
>TRBD1|TRBJ1-2|NA|TRBV7-2
TGTGCCAGCAGCCCGCGTCCAGGGGGCGCTTTCTATGGCTACACCTTC
CASSPRPGGAFYGYTF
>NA|TRBJ1-2|NA|TRBV4-1
TGCGCCAGCAGCCAAGATCCCAACAGCCTCTATGGCTACACCTTC
CASSQDPNSLYGYTF
>NA|TRBJ2-5|NA|TRBV5-1
TGCGCCAGCAGCATGGACAGCCAAGAGACCCAGTACTTC
CASSMDSQETQYF
>NA|TRBJ2-5|NA|TRBV12-3/TRBV12-4
TGTGCCAGCAGTTTTGGGGGGAGAGAGACCCAGTACTTC
CASSFGGRETQYF
>TRBD2|TRBJ2-4|NA|TRBV3-1/TRBV3-2
TGTGCCAGCAGCCAACAGACTAGCAGTGGCCCAAAAAACATTCAGTACTTC
CASSQQTSSGPKNIQYF
>NA|TRBJ2-1|once|TRBV12-5
TGTGCTAGTGGTTTGGGGCTTCTAGGTAATGAGCAGTTCTTC
CASGLGLLGNEQFF
>NA|TRBJ1-1|NA|TRBV30
TGTGCCTGTCAGAGCAGGGGAGACACTGAAGCTTTCTTT
CACQSRGDTEAFF
>TRBD1|TRBJ2-5|NA|TRBV7-9
TGTGCCAGCAGCCCTGGACAGGACGAGACCCAGTACTTC
CASSPGQDETQYF
>NA|TRBJ1-2|many|TRBV29-1
TGCAGCGTGCGAGCCTCCGGGACACCGTATGGCTACACCTTC
CSVRASGTPYGYTF
>TRBD2|TRBJ2-1|once|TRBV2
TGTGCCAGCGGACTAGACGGAGACGAGCAGTTCTTC
CASGLDGDEQFF
>TRBD1|TRBJ2-1|NA|TRBV7-2
TGTGCCAGCAGCCCATCTTTGAGGACAGGGGGCTACAATGAGCAGTTCTTC
CASSPSLRTGGYNEQFF
>TRBD1|TRBJ1-4|NA|TRBV7-2
TGTGCCAGCAGCATCGGACAGGGTTATGAAAAACTGTTTTTT
CASSIGQGYEKLFF
>NA|TRBJ2-1|NA|TRBV3-1/TRBV3-2
TGTGCCAGCAGCCAAGGTCTACTATATTCCTACAATGAGCAGTTCTTC
CASSQGLLYSYNEQFF
>NA|TRBJ1-1|few|TRBV15
TGTGCCACCAGGGAGTATAGGGGGAACACTGAAGCTTTCTTT
CATREYRGNTEAFF
>NA|TRBJ1-1|NA|TRBV18
TGTGCCAGCTCACCTTCGGCGGAAGAAGCTTTCTTT
CASSPSAEEAFF
>TRBD1|TRBJ2-3|NA|TRBV5-1
TGCGCCAGCAGCCCGAGACAGGGGGTTGCGGATACGCAGTATTTT
CASSPRQGVADTQYF